These 2 T cell receptor beta chains were sequenced from one sample in a study of a mutant IDH1 vaccine in newly diagnosed glioma. Time point defined: baseline, week 1 (first vaccination visit). Indicated treatment: pre-vaccination baseline after standard-of-care therapy. The protocol was immunoSEQ multiplex PCR, while the TCRdb copy is restricted to in-frame clones and leaves out a portion. The data contain approximately 54,000 clones, about 82% of them seen just once; the ten biggest clones take up around 21%. The input for sequencing was PBMCs, taken from a glioma patient treated with radiotherapy, temozolomide or both. Receptor source: a man younger than 35 with glioma.

This rearrangement joins TRBV4-1 to TRBJ1-1; 9 bases agree with TRBD1. The CDR3 extends over 15 amino acids. The junction had 4 bases not matched to a gene; V was cut back by 5 bases and J by 0 bases. Looked up from germline, CDR1 is MGHRA and CDR2 is YSYEKL. DNA for the CDR3: TGCGCCAGCAGCACGAGGGACAGGGTGAACACTGAAGCTTTCTTT. Residues: CASSTRDRVNTEAFF.

This chain links TRBV19 with TRBJ2-7, with D perhaps matching TRBD1 or TRBD2 (6 bases each). CDR1 LNHDA and CDR2 SQIVND come from the germline V gene (reference sequence). The V and J ends lost 5 bases and 1 base respectively, with 15 bases between them. The CDR3 covers 15 residues. The CDR3, as DNA: TGTGCCAGTAGTGGGGGGCTCTTGGATTCCTACGAGCAGTACTTC. Protein: CASSGGLLDSYEQYF.